What follows describes a single T cell receptor (beta chain). The target antigen is unknown. Peripheral blood, roughly 9.3 milliliters per donor, was collected. CDR1 is SNHLY, CDR2 FYNNEI, per germline. The junction had 17 bases not matched to a gene; V was cut back by 6 bases and J by 2 bases. The CDR3 consists of 18 residues. A second PCR of roughly 7 to 11 cycles used a sample-barcoded 5' primer and a J-beta primer mix. TCRdb reanalysed the 5' RACE reads using MiXCR and keeps one entry per CDR3 protein. This sample has 2 million or so distinct CDR3 sequences, with 49% found just once. The data stem from a study of blood T cells in healthy people across ages. The overall study: Capturing about one barcoded beta molecule per two T cells was achieved by template switching. General study results and limits: In long-lived donors, naive CD4+ cell counts and diversity exceeded those of aged donors. Nothing was known about donor CMV status, and this possibly confounded expanded clonotype changes.

J is TRBJ2-3 and V is TRBV2, with 7 bases matching TRBD1. The TCR sequence derives from a middle-aged woman in good health. The source material was blood. The CDR3 nucleotides read TGTGCCAGCAGGAATTCCTACAGGGGAGTCCCTTCCACAGATACGCAGTATTTT. This translates into CASRNSYRGVPSTDTQYF.